This TCR beta chain was sequenced for a study of blood T cell repertoires in COVID-19. The overall study: Italy, Spain and the United States were the sources of the convalescent and acute COVID-19 samples. T cells, B-cell-depleted T cells, or PBMCs provided the cDNA or gDNA that served as material.

Germline CDR1 and CDR2: SGDLS and YYNGEE. With 0 bases removed from V and 0 bases from J, the gap between germline ends came to 10 bases. The CDR3 contains 17 residues. Original processing methods: Counts of nucleated cells, estimated from reference gene primer amplification, were obtained. The repertoire was sequenced with immunoSEQ multiplex PCR; TCRdb's copy has only in-frame clones and lacks some. V and J calls and clone size are given by that table; D and trimming were obtained from the DNA. Among around 67,000 clones listed, 80% to 90% were seen once. The chain joins TRBV9 to TRBJ1-6; possible D gene TRBD1, 5 bases. The sequenced sample consisted of peripheral blood. The TCR was taken from a man over 45 with active COVID-19. The CDR3, as DNA: TGTGCCAGCAGCGTAGTTGGGGCTTTCTCCTATAATTCACCCCTCCACTTT. Translation: CASSVVGAFSYNSPLHF. The full variable domain, its missing parts supplied by reference TRBV9 and TRBJ1-6, is DSGVTQTPKHLITATGQRVTLRCSPRSGDLSVYWYQQSLDQGLQFLIQYYNGEERAKGNILERFSAQQFPDLHSELNLSSLELGDSALYFCASSVVGAFSYNSPLHFGNGTRLTVT.